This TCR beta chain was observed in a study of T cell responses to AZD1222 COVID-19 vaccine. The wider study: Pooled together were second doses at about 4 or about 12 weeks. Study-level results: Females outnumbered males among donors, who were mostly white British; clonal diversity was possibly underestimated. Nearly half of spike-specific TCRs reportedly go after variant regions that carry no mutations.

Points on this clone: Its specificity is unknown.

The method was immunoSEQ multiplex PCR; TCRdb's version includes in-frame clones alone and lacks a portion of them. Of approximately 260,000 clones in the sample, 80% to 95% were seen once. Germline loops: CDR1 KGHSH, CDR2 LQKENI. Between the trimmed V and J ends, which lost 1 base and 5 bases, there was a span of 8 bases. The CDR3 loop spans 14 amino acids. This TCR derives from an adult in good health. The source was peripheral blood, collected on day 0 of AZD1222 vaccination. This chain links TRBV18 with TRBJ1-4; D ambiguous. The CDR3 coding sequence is TGTGCCAGCTCACCACAAGGGAAAAATGAAAAACTGTTTTTT. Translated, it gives CASSPQGKNEKLFF.